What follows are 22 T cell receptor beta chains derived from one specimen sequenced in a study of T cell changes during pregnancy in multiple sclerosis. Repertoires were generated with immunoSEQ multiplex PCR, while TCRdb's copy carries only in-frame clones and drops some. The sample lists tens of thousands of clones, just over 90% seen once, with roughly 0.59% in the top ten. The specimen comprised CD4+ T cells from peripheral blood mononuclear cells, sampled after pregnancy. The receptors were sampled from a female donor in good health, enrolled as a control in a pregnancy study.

DNA of the CDR3: TGTGCCAGCAGTTTAGTCGCGGAGGGCCATGGCTACACCTTC. Protein product: CASSLVAEGHGYTF. The V call is TRBV28, the J call TRBJ1-2; D is uncertain. Germline loops: CDR1 MDHEN, CDR2 SYDVKM. This CDR3 has 14 amino acids. V was shortened by 2 bases and J by 6 bases, with 13 bases between the two germline ends.

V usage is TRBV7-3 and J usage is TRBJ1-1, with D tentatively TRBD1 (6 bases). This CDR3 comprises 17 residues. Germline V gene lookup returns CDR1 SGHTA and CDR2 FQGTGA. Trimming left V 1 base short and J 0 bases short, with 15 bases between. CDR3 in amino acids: CASSLIPLGDMNTEAFF. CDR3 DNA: TGTGCCAGCAGCTTAATACCCCTGGGGGACATGAACACTGAAGCTTTCTTT.

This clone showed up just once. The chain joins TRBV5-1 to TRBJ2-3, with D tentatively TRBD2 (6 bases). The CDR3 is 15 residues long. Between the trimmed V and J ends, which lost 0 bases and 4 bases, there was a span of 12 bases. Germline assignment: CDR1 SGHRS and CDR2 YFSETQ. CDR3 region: CASSLGYWGADTQYF. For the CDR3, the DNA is TGCGCCAGCAGCTTGGGATATTGGGGGGCAGATACGCAGTATTTT.

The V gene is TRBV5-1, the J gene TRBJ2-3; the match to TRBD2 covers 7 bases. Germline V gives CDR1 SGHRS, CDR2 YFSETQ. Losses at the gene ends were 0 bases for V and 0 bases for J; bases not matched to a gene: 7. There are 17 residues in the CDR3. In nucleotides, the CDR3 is TGCGCCAGCAGCTTGGAGGCTAGCGGTTCGAGCACAGATACGCAGTATTTT. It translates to CASSLEASGSSTDTQYF. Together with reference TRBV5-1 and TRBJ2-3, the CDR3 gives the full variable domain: KAGVTQTPRYLIKTRGQQVTLSCSPISGHRSVSWYQQTPGQGLQFLFEYFSETQRNKGNFPGRFSGRQFSNSRSEMNVSTLELGDSALYLCASSLEASGSSTDTQYFGPGTRLTVL.

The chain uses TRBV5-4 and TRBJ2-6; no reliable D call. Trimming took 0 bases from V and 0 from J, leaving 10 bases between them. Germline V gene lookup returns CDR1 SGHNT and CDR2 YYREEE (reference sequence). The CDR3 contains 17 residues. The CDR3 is CASSLGSVSSGANVLTF. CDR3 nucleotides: TGTGCCAGCAGCTTGGGCAGCGTCAGCTCTGGGGCCAACGTCCTGACTTTC.

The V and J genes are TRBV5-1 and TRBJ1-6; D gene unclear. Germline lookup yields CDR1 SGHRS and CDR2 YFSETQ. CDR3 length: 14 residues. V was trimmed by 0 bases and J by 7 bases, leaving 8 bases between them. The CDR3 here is CASSLESENSPLHF. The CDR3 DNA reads TGCGCCAGCAGCTTGGAGAGTGAGAATTCACCCCTCCACTTT. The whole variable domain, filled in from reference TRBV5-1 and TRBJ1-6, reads KAGVTQTPRYLIKTRGQQVTLSCSPISGHRSVSWYQQTPGQGLQFLFEYFSETQRNKGNFPGRFSGRQFSNSRSEMNVSTLELGDSALYLCASSLESENSPLHFGNGTRLTVT.

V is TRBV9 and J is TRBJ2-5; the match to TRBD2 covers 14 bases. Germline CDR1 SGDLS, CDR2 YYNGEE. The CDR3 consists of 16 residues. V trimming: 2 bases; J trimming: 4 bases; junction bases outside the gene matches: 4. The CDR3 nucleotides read TGTGCCAGCAGCGTTGGACTAGCGGGAGGTGTAGAGACCCAGTACTTC. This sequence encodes CASSVGLAGGVETQYF.

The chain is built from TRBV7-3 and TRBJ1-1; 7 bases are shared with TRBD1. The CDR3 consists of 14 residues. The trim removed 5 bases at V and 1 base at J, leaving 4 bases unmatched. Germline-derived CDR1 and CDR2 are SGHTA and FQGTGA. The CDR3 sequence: CASSPGTANTEAFF. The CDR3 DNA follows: TGTGCCAGCAGCCCCGGGACAGCGAACACTGAAGCTTTCTTT.

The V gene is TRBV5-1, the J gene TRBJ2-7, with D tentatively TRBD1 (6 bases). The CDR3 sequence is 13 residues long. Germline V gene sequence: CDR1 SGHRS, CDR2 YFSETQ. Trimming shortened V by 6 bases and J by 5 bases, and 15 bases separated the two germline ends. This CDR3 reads CASTFQGSNEQYF. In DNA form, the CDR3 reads TGCGCCAGCACCTTTCAGGGGTCCAACGAGCAGTACTTC.

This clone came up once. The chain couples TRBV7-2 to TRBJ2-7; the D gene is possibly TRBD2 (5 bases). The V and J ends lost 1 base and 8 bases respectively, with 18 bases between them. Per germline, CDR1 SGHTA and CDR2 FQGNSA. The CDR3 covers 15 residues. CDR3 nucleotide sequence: TGTGCCAGCAGCTTAGGTGGAGGTAGGGCCTCTCAGCAGTACTTC. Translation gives CASSLGGGRASQQYF.

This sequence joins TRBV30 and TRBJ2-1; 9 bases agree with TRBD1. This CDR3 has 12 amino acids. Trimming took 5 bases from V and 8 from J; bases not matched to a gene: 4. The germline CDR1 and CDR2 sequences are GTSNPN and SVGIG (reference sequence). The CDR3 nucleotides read TGTGCCTGGGCACAGGGGGCGGATGAGCAGTTCTTC. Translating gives CAWAQGADEQFF. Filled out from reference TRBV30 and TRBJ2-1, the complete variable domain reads SQTIHQWPATLVQPVGSPLSLECTVEGTSNPNLYWYRQAAGRGLQLLFYSVGIGQISSEVPQNLSASRPQDRQFILSSKKLLLSDSGFYLCAWAQGADEQFFGPGTRLTVL.

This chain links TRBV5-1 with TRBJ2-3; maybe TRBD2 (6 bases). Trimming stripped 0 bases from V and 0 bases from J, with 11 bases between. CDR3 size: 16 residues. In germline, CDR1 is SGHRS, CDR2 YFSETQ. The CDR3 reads CASSLVYGGSTDTQYF. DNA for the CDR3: TGCGCCAGCAGCTTGGTCTACGGGGGTAGCACAGATACGCAGTATTTT.

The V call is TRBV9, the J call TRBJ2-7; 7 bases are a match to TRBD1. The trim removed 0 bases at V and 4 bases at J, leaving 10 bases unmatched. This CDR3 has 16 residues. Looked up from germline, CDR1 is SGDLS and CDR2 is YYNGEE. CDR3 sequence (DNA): TGTGCCAGCAGCGTAGGTTACGGGACAGAAATTTACGAGCAGTACTTC. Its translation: CASSVGYGTEIYEQYF.

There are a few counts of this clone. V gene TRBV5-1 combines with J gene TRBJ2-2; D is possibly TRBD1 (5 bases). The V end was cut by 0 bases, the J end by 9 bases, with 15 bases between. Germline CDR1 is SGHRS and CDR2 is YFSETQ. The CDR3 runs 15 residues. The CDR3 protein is CASSLALYQGRELFF. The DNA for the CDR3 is TGCGCCAGCAGCTTGGCTCTTTATCAGGGCAGGGAGCTGTTTTTT.

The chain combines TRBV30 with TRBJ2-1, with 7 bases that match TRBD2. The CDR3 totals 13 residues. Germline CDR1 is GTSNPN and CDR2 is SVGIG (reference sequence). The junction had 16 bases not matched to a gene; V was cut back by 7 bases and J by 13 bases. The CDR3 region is CASSRGSGFFQFF. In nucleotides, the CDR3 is TGTGCCTCCTCGAGGGGTAGCGGGTTCTTTCAGTTCTTC.

The CDR3 nucleotides read TGTGCCAGCAGCTCTCGGGACAGGGGTGACATTCAGTACTTC. The encoded protein is CASSSRDRGDIQYF. The rearrangement uses TRBV6-1 and TRBJ2-4; 10 bases line up with TRBD1. The length of the CDR3 is 14 residues. V lost 6 bases and J lost 8; bases outside the gene matches: 7. CDR1 and CDR2 (germline): MNHNS, SASEGT.

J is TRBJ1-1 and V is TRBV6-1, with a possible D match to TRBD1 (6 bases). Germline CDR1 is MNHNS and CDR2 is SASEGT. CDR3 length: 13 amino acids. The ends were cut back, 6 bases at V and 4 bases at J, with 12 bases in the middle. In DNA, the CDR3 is TGTGCCAGCAGACCCCTCAGGGGCACTGAAGCTTTCTTT. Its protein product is CASRPLRGTEAFF.

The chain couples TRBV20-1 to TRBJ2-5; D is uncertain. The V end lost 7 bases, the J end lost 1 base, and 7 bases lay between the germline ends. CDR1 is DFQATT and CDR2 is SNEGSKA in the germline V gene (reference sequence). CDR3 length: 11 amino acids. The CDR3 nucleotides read TGCAGTGTCCTGTCCCAAGAGACCCAGTACTTC. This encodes CSVLSQETQYF.

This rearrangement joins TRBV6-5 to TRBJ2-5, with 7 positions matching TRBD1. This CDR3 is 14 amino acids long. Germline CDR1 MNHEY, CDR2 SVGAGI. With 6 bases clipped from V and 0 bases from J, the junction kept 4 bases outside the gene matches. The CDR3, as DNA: TGTGCCAGCAGAAAACAGGGGTACCAAGAGACCCAGTACTTC. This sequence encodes CASRKQGYQETQYF.

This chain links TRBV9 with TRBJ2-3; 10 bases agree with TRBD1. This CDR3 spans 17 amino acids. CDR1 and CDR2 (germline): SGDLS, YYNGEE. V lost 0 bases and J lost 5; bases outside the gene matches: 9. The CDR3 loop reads CASSVALGGQGQDTQYF. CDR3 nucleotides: TGTGCCAGCAGCGTAGCTTTAGGGGGACAGGGGCAAGATACGCAGTATTTT.

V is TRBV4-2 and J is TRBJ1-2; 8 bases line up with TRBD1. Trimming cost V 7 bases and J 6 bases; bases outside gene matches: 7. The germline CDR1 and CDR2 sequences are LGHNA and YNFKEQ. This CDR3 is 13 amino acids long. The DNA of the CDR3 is TGTGCCAGCACCGCAGGGGGCTACGATGGCTACACCTTC. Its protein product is CASTAGGYDGYTF.

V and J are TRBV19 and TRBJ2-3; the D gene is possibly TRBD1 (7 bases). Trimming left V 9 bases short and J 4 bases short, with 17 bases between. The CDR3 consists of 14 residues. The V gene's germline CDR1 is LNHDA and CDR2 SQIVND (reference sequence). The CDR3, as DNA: TGTGCCAGCACCCGAGACAGGGAGGCAGATACGCAGTATTTT. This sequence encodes CASTRDREADTQYF.